This TCR beta chain is from a study of blood T cell repertoires in COVID-19. Study background: PBMCs, B-cell-depleted T cells, or T cells provided the cDNA or gDNA that made up the material.

V lost 6 bases to trimming and J lost 0 bases, with 8 bases between them. CDR1 and CDR2 (germline): MNHEY, SVGAGI. There are 13 residues in the CDR3. Under the authors' procedure: Counts of nucleated cells, estimated from reference gene primer amplification, were obtained. TCRdb keeps only in-frame clones here, not all; method: immunoSEQ multiplex PCR. V and J calls and clone size are given by that table; D and trimming were obtained from the DNA. Among roughly 260,000 clones, around nine tenths were seen once, and the ten largest hold around a tenth. The chain links TRBV6-5 to TRBJ1-2; D is ambiguous. The sequencing sample was made of peripheral blood. The source of this sequence is a man aged 35 to 55 who had recovered from COVID-19. This chain's CDR3 is CASSSSTNYGYTF. Written as DNA, the CDR3 is TGTGCCAGCAGCTCGAGTACTAACTATGGCTACACCTTC.